This T cell receptor (beta chain) was recorded in a study of T cell responses to AZD1222 COVID-19 vaccine. The overall study: Second-dose recipients at about 4 or about 12 weeks were treated as one pooled group. Study outcomes and limitations: Two doses of AZD1222 preceded a rise in Spike-specific TCR breadth and depth. Repertoires were obtained only post-peak T cell response. Vaccine-associated CD4 TCRs ranged over spike, dominating at 160-218 and 743-854.

With respect to this clone: Its antigen is not known.

This CDR3 has 15 amino acids. Germline CDR1 SGHNT, CDR2 YENEEA. V shed 4 bases, J shed 3 bases, and the junction held 5 bases outside the gene matches. Clones were sequenced by immunoSEQ multiplex PCR, and TCRdb holds only the in-frame ones, with some missing. The sample consists of some 140,000 clones, 80% to 95% of them appearing once. The receptor was isolated from an adult in good health. The chain employs TRBV11-3 and TRBJ2-7, with 11 bases fitting TRBD1. This material consisted of peripheral blood, taken on day 0 of AZD1222 vaccination. This chain's CDR3 is CASSSGTGGLYEQYF. The DNA of the CDR3 is TGTGCCAGCAGCTCGGGGACAGGGGGACTCTACGAGCAGTACTTC.